The T cell receptor (beta chain) under discussion was sequenced for a study of human T cells and chemical hapten exposure. Study information: The scalp of each patient received a weekly diphenylcyclopropenone dose for the full roughly 25-week study.

The study used a library that attached unique molecular identifiers to individual cDNA molecules. Each CDR3 protein gets one entry after TCRdb re-called the RACE reads with MiXCR. This table holds some 54,000 distinct CDR3 sequences, about 10% found once. Noted time point: patch test 2, 6 weeks after DPC sensitization. Treatment described: therapeutic diphenylcyclopropenone sensitization with weekly scalp DPC. Non-pregnant alopecia patients aged 18 to 70, suitable for DPC therapy. The template was total RNA from unfractionated whole blood. CDR1 is MGHRA and CDR2 is YSYEKL in the germline V gene. There are 13 residues in the CDR3. V was trimmed by 1 base and J by 7 bases, leaving 10 bases between them.

Sequenced material: whole blood, taken in connection with sensitization to the hapten diphenylcyclopropenone (DPC). This receptor was taken from a woman between 45 and 60 years old with alopecia areata. Some clones in this sample may be carry-over from other donors' samples. The chain carries TRBV4-1 and TRBJ1-2; D gene ambiguous. In DNA, the CDR3 is TGCGCCAGCAGCCAAGCGCGGGGAGGTGGCTACACCTTC. This codes for CASSQARGGGYTF.